This T cell receptor (beta chain) appears in the sequencing data of a study of blood T cells in healthy people across ages (dated by TCRdb to 2013 to 2016). Turning to the overall study: In model experiments, roughly one uniquely barcoded TCR beta cDNA molecule per two T cells was captured by template switching. To track age-related changes in TCR beta repertoire diversity, the study relied on deep sequencing normalized with unique cDNA molecular identifiers. Four age groups were formed from the donors: young (average about 15 years), middle-aged (approximately 42), aged (roughly 59) and long-lived (around 82). The study analyzed two additional independent replicas of 1 million unique cDNA reads from the same blood draw for two donors, one aged 18 to 29 and one aged 80 or older.

What the work shows at the level of the full study, not this receptor alone: The long-lived group showed more naive CD4+ T cells, fewer expanded clones and increased TCR diversity than the aged group, suggesting age selection. Estimates of total diversity based on one million sequenced T cells were considered lower bounds and underestimates. As age increased, observed TCR beta diversity per million T cells dropped in a roughly linear way, and a significant reduction was already evident by age approximately 40. Since profiling was done on bulk unsorted PBMCs, naive and antigen-experienced compartments could not be conclusively compared. Donor CMV infection status was unknown, potentially confounding age-related changes in expanded clonotypes. There was a strong correlation between observed TCR beta diversity and the percentage of naive T cells measured by flow cytometry.

Systemically healthy Caucasian individuals from Russia, some 40 in total and aged roughly 6 to 100 years, were included as donors. Roughly 10 milliliters of peripheral blood were collected from each donor into EDTA-treated Vacutainer tubes. Ficoll-Paque density-gradient centrifugation was used to isolate PBMCs, with at least 6.5 million obtained per sample. Trizol reagent was used to extract total RNA from the PBMCs, yielding at least 5 micrograms per sample. The percentages of naive CD45RAhigh/CD27high T cells were determined by flow cytometry on a PBMC aliquot from every donor. The method was 5' RACE. This sample was sequenced with an Illumina HiSeq 2500. A second PCR of about 6 to 12 cycles was run with a J-beta primer mix and a sample-barcoded 5' primer. A unique molecular identifier was introduced onto each TCR beta cDNA molecule by a template-switch 5' adaptor carrying 12 random nucleotides. At least 2.5 million CDR3-containing paired-end reads were obtained from each sample. The Mint cDNA synthesis kit, primed by a TRBC-specific oligonucleotide, was used to synthesize first-strand cDNA from all RNA. After uracil-DNA glycosylase treatment, a first 18-cycle PCR used universal primers M1SS and BC2_uni_R on all cDNA. The authors' analysis ran thus. For normalization, 1 million high-quality reads were randomly selected from each sample, with every read carrying a distinct molecular identifier. Reads with shared molecular identifiers were discarded instead of being binned into consensus sequences. CDR3 identification, clonotype clustering and error correction used MiTCR with a Q25 quality threshold and the strictest error-elimination algorithm. A nonparametric unseen species model with Euler transformation was used to estimate a lower bound on total TCR beta diversity. The raw public reads went through TCRdb reprocessing: fastp at Q25, MiXCR clone calling, in-frame beta chains kept. All rows with the same CDR3 protein become a single entry with the most common DNA and genes. The V and J calls here are based on TCRdb, not the publication. The sample data list over 450,000 distinct CDR3 sequences, and around 24% of these were observed just once. The ten most abundant clones make up 8.5% to 9.5% of the sample.

Worth noting for this clonotype: No cognate antigen has been identified for it. One base away there is no much larger clone; base qualities are not given.

CDR1 and CDR2, looked up from the germline V gene, are LGHNA and YNFKEQ. From its cysteine to its phenylalanine, the CDR3 spans 21 amino acids. Only CDR3 DNA is held: 63 bases, read in frame from base 1. V has 3 bases trimmed and J has 4 bases trimmed; junction bases matching no gene number 14. The sample was also reused in another study, on T cells of mothers and their children. The second source states: Nine systemically healthy Caucasian individuals, comprising three mothers and their six children, were included as donors. cDNA synthesis used all of the extracted RNA, with approximately 1.4 ug of RNA in each 15 ul reaction. Sample barcodes and 2-4 random nucleotides were added via the M1S primer in the second PCR. Over 8 million TCR beta CDR3 reads came from each mother, compared with several million reads from each child. Thymic selection shapes the output of TCR recombination in a similar way in related and unrelated pairs, and inherited differences have a minor effect. Normalized repertoire overlap in related mother-child pairs was always slightly higher than in unrelated mother-child pairs, but the difference was never significant. No persistent microchimeric T cell clones were detected, at a sensitivity of roughly 93 clones per million clonotypes. To look for features that set related mother-child pairs apart from unrelated individuals, the researchers ran deep NGS to compare the TCR beta repertoires of mothers and children. On average, the children were 11 +/- 4 years old, while the mothers were about 37 +/- 4 years old. After adapter ligation with NEBNext reagents, the libraries were sequenced on Illumina HiSeq 2000 with 100+100 nt paired-end reads. To avoid cross-contamination, the mother libraries and the child libraries were prepared a month apart and sequenced in separate runs. For each donor, somewhere between roughly 450,000 and 2,100,000 distinct TCR beta clonotypes were identified. Naive TCR beta clonotypes were estimated from low-frequency clonotypes matched to each donor's FACS-determined naive share, without sorting.

Specimen: blood. In this chain, TRBV4-2 is recombined with TRBJ2-6; TRBD2 aligns with 14 central bases. The sequence came from a boy under 18 in good health. Here the CDR3 is given as CASSHLGLAGDPLAGANVLTF. The DNA sequence reads TGTGCCAGCAGCCACCTGGGACTAGCGGGAGATCCCCTCGCGGGGGCCAACGTCCTGACTTTC.